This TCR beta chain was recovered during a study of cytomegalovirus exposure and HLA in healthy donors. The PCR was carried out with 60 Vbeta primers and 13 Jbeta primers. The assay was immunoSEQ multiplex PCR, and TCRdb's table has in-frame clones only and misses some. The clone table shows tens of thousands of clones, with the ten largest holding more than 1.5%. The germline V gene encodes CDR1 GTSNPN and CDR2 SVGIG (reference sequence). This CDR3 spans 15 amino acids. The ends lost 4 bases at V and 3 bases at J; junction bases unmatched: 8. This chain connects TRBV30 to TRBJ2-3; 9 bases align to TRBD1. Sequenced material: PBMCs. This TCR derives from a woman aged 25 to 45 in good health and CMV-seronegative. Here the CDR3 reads CAWNLRQGGTDTQYF. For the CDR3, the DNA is TGTGCCTGGAACCTAAGACAGGGGGGGACAGATACGCAGTATTTT.